This T cell receptor beta chain originates from a study of T cell clusters in autoimmune cytopenias. One tube held mixed TRB-A and TRB-B primer pools for touch-down PCR. TCRdb reprocessed the multiplex PCR reads, with one entry per CDR3 protein and no DNA. The table lists roughly 4,000 distinct CDR3 sequences. Each sample's input was roughly 250 ng genomic DNA, about 38,000 genome equivalents. Germline V gives CDR1 MNHEY, CDR2 SVGAGI. CDR3 length equals 15 residues. A further study also used this sample, focusing on T cell repertoires in aging, cancer and after chemotherapy.

The sequence was collected from a human donor in good health. V and J are TRBV6-5 and TRBJ1-3; TCRdb proposes TRBD1, but this gene call is untestable without DNA. Material for sequencing was peripheral blood. The CDR3 spells CASSIGAASGNTIYF.